Listed below are T cell receptor beta chains from one sample, sequenced in a study of CD8 T cells in Susac syndrome. MiXCR, applied by TCRdb to the immunoSEQ multiplex PCR reads, yields one record per CDR3 protein. The repertoire holds more than 95,000 distinct CDR3 sequences, with approximately 93% as singletons. Specimen: CD4+ T cells from PBMCs. These receptors all come from a human donor with multiple sclerosis. The CDR3 runs from the conserved cysteine through the conserved F or W. D genes are given only for firm matches. The size field is filled for only some rows; it gives once, few, many or a size class.

>TRBV4-1|TRBJ2-4|16|.|.
CASSQEHRVHRNIQYF
TGCGCCAGCAGCCAAGAACATAGGGTTCACAGAAACATTCAGTACTTC
>TRBV2|TRBJ1-1|9|.|.
CASKTEAFF
TGTGCCAGCAAGACTGAAGCTTTCTTT
>TRBV29-1|TRBJ1-1|16|.|.
CSVGGGRSVMNTEAFF
TGCAGCGTTGGAGGGGGTCGGAGCGTTATGAACACTGAAGCTTTCTTT
>TRBV12-3/TRBV12-4|TRBJ1-5|15|.|TRBD1
CASRRQGGGNQPQHF
TGTGCCAGCAGGAGACAGGGAGGGGGCAATCAGCCCCAGCATTTT
>TRBV3-1|TRBJ1-4|13|few|.
CASSQELGEKLFF
TGTGCCAGCAGCCAAGAGTTAGGAGAAAAACTGTTTTTT
>TRBV5-4|TRBJ2-7|16|.|.
CASSADGGRLSYEQYF
TGTGCCAGCAGCGCGGATGGGGGGCGCCTCTCCTACGAGCAGTACTTC
>TRBV7-9|TRBJ1-2|14|once|TRBD1
CASSIARTGNGYTF
TGTGCCAGCAGCATAGCCCGGACAGGGAATGGCTACACCTTC
>TRBV29-1|TRBJ1-1|14|.|.
CSTVPSTSNTEAFF
TGCAGCACGGTCCCCAGCACGTCTAACACTGAAGCTTTCTTT
>TRBV6-2/TRBV6-3|TRBJ1-5|13|.|.
CASSYGVNQPQHF
TGTGCCAGCAGTTACGGGGTAAATCAGCCCCAGCATTTT
>TRBV13|TRBJ1-6|18|.|.
CASSLIQGLGAGNSPLHF
TGTGCCAGCAGCTTAATACAGGGCCTGGGGGCCGGTAATTCACCCCTCCACTTT
>TRBV6-2/TRBV6-3|TRBJ2-5|18|.|TRBD1
CASSYRRDRGNGKETQYF
TGTGCCAGCAGTTACCGGAGGGACAGGGGAAACGGGAAGGAGACCCAGTACTTC
>TRBV25-1|TRBJ1-2|11|few|.
CASSRTGGYTF
TGTGCCAGCAGTCGGACCGGCGGCTACACCTTC
>TRBV6-2/TRBV6-3|TRBJ2-3|18|.|.
CASSRILQGDPSTDTQYF
TGTGCCAGCAGTCGAATCTTACAAGGGGACCCGAGCACAGATACGCAGTATTTT
>TRBV19|TRBJ2-3|14|.|TRBD2
CASGRGTSTDTQYF
TGTGCCAGTGGGAGGGGAACTAGCACAGATACGCAGTATTTT
>TRBV5-1|TRBJ2-3|14|.|TRBD1
CASSIGTVTDTQYF
TGCGCCAGCAGCATCGGGACAGTCACAGATACGCAGTATTTT
>TRBV6-6|TRBJ1-2|14|.|TRBD1
CASSYPGTGEGYTF
TGTGCCAGCAGTTACCCCGGGACAGGGGAGGGCTACACCTTC
>TRBV6-2/TRBV6-3|TRBJ1-1|20|.|TRBD1
CASSYFNLRGVTGMNTEAFF
TGTGCCAGCAGTTACTTCAATTTAAGAGGGGTGACAGGGATGAACACTGAAGCTTTCTTT
>TRBV13|TRBJ2-3|17|.|TRBD2
CASSLAVASGGADTQYF
TGTGCCAGCAGCTTAGCCGTCGCCAGCGGGGGGGCGGATACGCAGTATTTT
>TRBV19|TRBJ2-5|14|.|.
CASSMRDPKETQYF
TGTGCCAGTAGTATGAGGGACCCCAAAGAGACCCAGTACTTC
>TRBV30|TRBJ1-6|14|.|.
CAWRIGSLGSPLHF
TGTGCCTGGAGGATAGGGAGTTTAGGGTCACCCCTCCACTTT
>TRBV11-2|TRBJ1-1|13|once|.
CASSSAGRPVAFF
TGTGCCAGCAGCTCCGCCGGTCGACCGGTAGCTTTCTTT
>TRBV6-2/TRBV6-3|TRBJ2-1|15|.|.
CASSYSLTGDNEQFF
TGTGCCAGCAGTTACAGCCTTACCGGGGACAATGAGCAGTTCTTC
>TRBV7-2|TRBJ1-2|16|.|TRBD1
CASSLVGTGILSGYTF
TGTGCCAGCAGCTTAGTAGGGACAGGGATCCTATCTGGCTACACCTTC
>TRBV6-2/TRBV6-3|TRBJ2-2|15|.|.
CASTTARGEKRELFF
TGTGCCAGCACGACGGCCAGAGGGGAGAAAAGGGAGCTGTTTTTT
>TRBV20-1|TRBJ1-2|12|.|.
CSARTGSLGYTF
TGCAGTGCTAGAACGGGCAGCCTTGGCTACACCTTC
>TRBV6-1|TRBJ2-5|16|.|TRBD2
CASSRTSALGQETQYF
TGTGCCAGCAGTAGGACTAGCGCCCTGGGGCAAGAGACCCAGTACTTC
>TRBV6-5|TRBJ2-5|14|.|.
CASGLPGAGETQYF
TGTGCCAGCGGATTACCAGGGGCGGGAGAGACCCAGTACTTC
>TRBV7-2|TRBJ2-5|14|.|.
CASSARDTGETQYF
TGTGCCAGCAGCGCGAGGGACACCGGAGAGACCCAGTACTTC
>TRBV7-3|TRBJ2-3|15|.|TRBD2
CASSFSGVETDTQYF
TGTGCCAGCAGCTTTAGCGGGGTTGAGACAGATACGCAGTATTTT